This TCR beta chain was found in a study of T cell changes during pregnancy in multiple sclerosis. The CDR3 consists of 15 residues. Trimming took 6 bases from V and 2 from J; bases not matched to a gene: 9. Germline V gives CDR1 MNHNS, CDR2 SASEGT. Sequencing was performed with immunoSEQ multiplex PCR; in TCRdb, only in-frame clones are kept and a portion is missing. The repertoire consists of fewer than 40,000 clones, with 91% occurring once and the leading ten covering about 0.45%. Specimen: CD4+ T cells from peripheral blood mononuclear cells, collected in the second trimester of pregnancy. The genes are TRBV6-1 and TRBJ2-7, with TRBD1 matching over 8 bases. This TCR derives from a female donor in good health, enrolled as a control in a pregnancy study. The CDR3 nucleotides read TGTGCCAGCAGAGACGAACAGGGGGGTACCTACGAGCAGTACTTC. Amino acid sequence: CASRDEQGGTYEQYF.